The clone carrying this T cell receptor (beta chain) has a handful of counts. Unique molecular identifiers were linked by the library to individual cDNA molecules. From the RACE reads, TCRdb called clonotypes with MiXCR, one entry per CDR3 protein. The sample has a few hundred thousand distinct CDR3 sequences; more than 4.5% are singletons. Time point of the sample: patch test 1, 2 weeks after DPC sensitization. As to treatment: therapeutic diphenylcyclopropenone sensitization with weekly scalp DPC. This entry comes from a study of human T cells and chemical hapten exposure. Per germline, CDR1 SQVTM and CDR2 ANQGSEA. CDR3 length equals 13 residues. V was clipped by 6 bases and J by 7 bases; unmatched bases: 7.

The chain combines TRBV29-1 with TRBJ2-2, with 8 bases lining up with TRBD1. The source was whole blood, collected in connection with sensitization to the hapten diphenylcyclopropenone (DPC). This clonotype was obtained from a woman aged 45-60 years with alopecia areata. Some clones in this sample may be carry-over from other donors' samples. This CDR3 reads CSVLGQVGGELFF. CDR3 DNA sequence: TGCAGCGTCTTGGGACAGGTGGGCGGGGAGCTGTTTTTT.